Shown below are 11 T cell receptor beta chains from a single sample sequenced in a study of blood T cell repertoires in COVID-19. The method was immunoSEQ multiplex PCR; TCRdb's version includes in-frame clones alone and lacks a portion of them. The table records 110,000 or so clones, 70% to 90% of them present only once. Sequenced input: peripheral blood. All receptors derive from a woman aged 70-85 years who had recovered from COVID-19.

The rearrangement links TRBV7-6 to TRBJ2-7, with 10 bases fitting TRBD1. CDR3 size: 16 residues. From germline, CDR1 is SGHVS and CDR2 FNYEAQ. Unmatched junction bases numbered 5, after V lost 1 base and J lost 2 bases. CDR3 coding DNA: TGTGCCAGCAGCTTAGTCGGGACAGGGGAAACCTACGAGCAGTACTTC. Amino acid sequence: CASSLVGTGETYEQYF. The full variable domain, rest sourced from reference TRBV7-6 and TRBJ2-7, is GAGVSQSPRYKVTKRGQDVALRCDPISGHVSLYWYRQALGQGPEFLTYFNYEAQQDKSGLPNDRFSAERPEGSISTLTIQRTEQRDSAMYRCASSLVGTGETYEQYFGPGTRLTVT.

This chain connects TRBV4-3 to TRBJ2-1; D is perhaps TRBD2 (7 bases). This CDR3 has 16 amino acids. Deletions cut 1 base from V and 7 bases from J, with 17 bases between. Per the germline V gene, CDR1 is LGHNA and CDR2 is YSLEER. CDR3 sequence reads: CASSQGGLGGRNEQFF. Here the CDR3 DNA reads TGCGCCAGCAGCCAAGGGGGGCTGGGGGGGCGGAATGAGCAGTTCTTC.

This sequence joins TRBV28 and TRBJ2-3; TRBD2 matches at 12 bases. Germline CDR1 reads MDHEN; CDR2 reads SYDVKM. Trimming cost V 1 base and J 5 bases; bases outside gene matches: 10. The CDR3 runs 18 residues. CDR3 sequence reads: CASSLSPPLAGGRDTQYF. As DNA, the CDR3 is TGTGCCAGCAGTTTATCCCCCCCCCTAGCGGGAGGGAGAGATACGCAGTATTTT.

This chain joins TRBV5-1 and TRBJ1-6, with a tentative D call TRBD1 (6 bases). The CDR3 is 15 amino acids. The V and J ends lost 3 bases and 5 bases respectively, with 12 bases between them. CDR1 SGHRS and CDR2 YFSETQ come from the germline V gene. The CDR3 nucleotides read TGCGCCAGCAGCTCGGGACATTGGGATAATTCACCCCTCCACTTT. This encodes CASSSGHWDNSPLHF.

The gene calls are TRBV28 and TRBJ1-5; D gene uncertain. V lost 1 base and J lost 3, with 7 bases in between. Looked up from germline, CDR1 is MDHEN and CDR2 is SYDVKM. This CDR3 region has 14 residues. CDR3 coding DNA: TGTGCCAGCAGTTTATCGGAGTCCAATCAGCCCCAGCATTTT. Translating gives CASSLSESNQPQHF.

This sequence joins TRBV4-3 and TRBJ2-2, with 12 bases aligning to TRBD2. Germline V gives CDR1 LGHNA, CDR2 YSLEER. The CDR3 runs 17 residues. With 4 bases clipped from V and 4 bases from J, the junction kept 7 bases outside the gene matches. DNA for the CDR3: TGCGCCAGCAGCCGAGACCCTAGCGGGGGGGTCACCGGGGAGCTGTTTTTT. This sequence encodes CASSRDPSGGVTGELFF.

This chain connects TRBV7-9 to TRBJ1-6, with TRBD1 identical over 7 bases. Germline V CDR1 and CDR2: SEHNR, FQNEAQ (reference sequence). CDR3 size: 16 residues. V lost 6 bases, J lost 3 bases, and 8 bases stayed unmatched. CDR3: CASRGDHRGYNSPLHF. The CDR3, as DNA: TGTGCCAGCAGGGGAGACCACAGGGGCTATAATTCACCCCTCCACTTT.

V usage is TRBV10-3 and J usage is TRBJ2-2; 10 nucleotides line up with TRBD1. Germline assignment: CDR1 ENHRY and CDR2 SYGVKD. Trimming removed 7 bases from V and 6 bases from J; junction bases left unmatched: 8. This CDR3 is 15 amino acids long. In DNA form, the CDR3 reads TGTGCCATCAAGGCAGGGACAGGGGAAGCCGGGGAGCTGTTTTTT. Its protein product is CAIKAGTGEAGELFF.

This chain links TRBV27 with TRBJ2-7; D is undetermined. The CDR3 totals 11 residues. The V end lost 9 bases, the J end lost 2 bases, and 8 bases lay between the germline ends. Per germline, CDR1 MNHEY and CDR2 SMNVEV (reference sequence). CDR3 coding DNA: TGTGCCAGGGTCGACACCTACGAGCAGTACTTC. This translates into CARVDTYEQYF.

This clone was recorded a few times. The chain employs TRBV6-5 and TRBJ2-3; 7 bases match TRBD1. With 4 bases clipped from V and 5 bases from J, the junction kept 3 bases outside the gene matches. CDR1 and CDR2 from the germline V gene are MNHEY and SVGAGI. The CDR3 spans 13 residues. The CDR3 here is CASSSRTGDTQYF. In DNA, the CDR3 is TGTGCCAGCAGTTCTAGGACAGGAGATACGCAGTATTTT.

The rearrangement uses TRBV4-2 and TRBJ2-1; D is unclear. CDR3 length: 13 residues. Germline assignment: CDR1 LGHNA and CDR2 YNFKEQ. The V and J ends lost 1 base and 7 bases respectively, with 8 bases between them. The CDR3 reads CASSQGGPNEQFF. CDR3 DNA sequence: TGTGCCAGCAGCCAAGGTGGGCCAAATGAGCAGTTCTTC.